A single T cell receptor (beta chain) is shown here with its context. These data originate in a study of radiation and T cells in renal cell carcinoma. As to time point: baseline pretreatment blood. The treatment was: 15 Gy SBRT to primary tumor, nephrectomy 4 weeks later. Sequencing was performed with immunoSEQ multiplex PCR; in TCRdb, only in-frame clones are kept and a portion is missing. The data contain tens of thousands of clones, approximately 83% of them singletons. This CDR3 is 12 amino acids long. V was trimmed by 4 bases and J by 7 bases, leaving 7 bases between them. Germline V gene data show CDR1 as ENHRY and CDR2 as SYGVKD.

This material consisted of blood, taken from a patient whose treatment included radiotherapy and nephrectomy. The rearrangement links TRBV10-3 to TRBJ1-4, with D unclear. The source of this sequence is a man in his fifties or sixties with renal cell carcinoma. The CDR3 DNA follows: TGTGCCATCAGTGGGGGTGGTGAAAAACTGTTTTTT. Amino acids: CAISGGGEKLFF.